This T cell receptor (beta chain) was documented in a study of blood T cells in healthy people across ages. Study-level information: Roughly one uniquely barcoded beta molecule per two T cells was captured. Study-level results: In older individuals, TCR beta diversity per million T cells was lower, falling roughly linearly with age.

This clonotype has just a few counts. The target antigen is unknown. The CDR3 has 14 amino acids. CDR1 and CDR2 from the germline V gene are MNHEY and SMNVEV (reference sequence). Combining a sample-barcoded 5' primer with a J-beta primer mix, a second PCR ran for about 6 to 12 cycles. MiXCR was run by TCRdb on the 5' RACE reads, yielding one entry per CDR3 protein. Of roughly 500,000 distinct CDR3 sequences in the sample, approximately 25% were seen once. The V call is TRBV27, the J call TRBJ2-1, with D perhaps being TRBD1 or TRBD2 (6 bases each). The J call may be faulty, since TRBJ2-7 better matches the DNA end. The sequence derives from a woman in her 70s in good health. Sequencing was performed on blood. The CDR3 spells CATGRSPSSYEQYF. The DNA of the CDR3 is TGTGCTACAGGGAGGTCGCCGAGCTCCTACGAGCAGTACTTC.